The 3 T cell receptor beta chains below come from one sample, sequenced in a study of cytotoxic CD8 clonotypes in ibrutinib-treated CLL (dated by TCRdb to the early 2020s). The library was generated by the immunoSEQ multiplex PCR assay. In its TCRdb copy, this immuneACCESS table keeps in-frame sequences only and misses some clones. Where compared with another copy, unresolved V genes explain less than half of these, and the others have no known cause. The table for this sample lists roughly 56,000 clones; approximately 75% of them were counted only once. Roughly two fifths of the sample is held by the ten biggest clonotypes. The sample's time point label, in plain terms: 12 months on ibrutinib. Specimen: PBMCs, collected after 12 months of ibrutinib treatment. These receptors came from a human donor with chronic lymphocytic leukemia.

The chain recombines TRBV4-3 with TRBJ2-5; a weak D match, TRBD2 (7 bases). The CDR3 runs 17 residues. Germline V gene sequence: CDR1 LGHNA, CDR2 YSLEER. V was pared by 0 bases and J by 2 bases, with 16 bases between. The chain's CDR3 is CASSQDWGGRGQETQYF. CDR3 nucleotides: TGCGCCAGCAGCCAAGATTGGGGGGGGCGAGGGCAAGAGACCCAGTACTTC.

This chain connects TRBV28 to TRBJ2-7; 7 bases align to TRBD2. Per germline, CDR1 MDHEN and CDR2 SYDVKM. Trimming removed 3 bases from V and 4 bases from J; junction bases left unmatched: 6. The CDR3 is 14 residues long. In DNA, the CDR3 is TGTGCCAGCAGTTTGGGCGGGAGCGTGTACGAGCAGTACTTC. It specifies CASSLGGSVYEQYF.

This chain connects TRBV30 to TRBJ2-7, with TRBD2 matching over 8 bases. Germline CDR1 reads GTSNPN; CDR2 reads SVGIG (reference sequence). The J segment lost 0 bases and the V segment lost 4 bases, leaving 8 bases of the junction unmatched. This CDR3 contains 15 residues. CDR3 bases: TGTGCCTGGACCTTTCCGGGGGGGCACTCCTACGAGCAGTACTTC. This gives the protein CAWTFPGGHSYEQYF.